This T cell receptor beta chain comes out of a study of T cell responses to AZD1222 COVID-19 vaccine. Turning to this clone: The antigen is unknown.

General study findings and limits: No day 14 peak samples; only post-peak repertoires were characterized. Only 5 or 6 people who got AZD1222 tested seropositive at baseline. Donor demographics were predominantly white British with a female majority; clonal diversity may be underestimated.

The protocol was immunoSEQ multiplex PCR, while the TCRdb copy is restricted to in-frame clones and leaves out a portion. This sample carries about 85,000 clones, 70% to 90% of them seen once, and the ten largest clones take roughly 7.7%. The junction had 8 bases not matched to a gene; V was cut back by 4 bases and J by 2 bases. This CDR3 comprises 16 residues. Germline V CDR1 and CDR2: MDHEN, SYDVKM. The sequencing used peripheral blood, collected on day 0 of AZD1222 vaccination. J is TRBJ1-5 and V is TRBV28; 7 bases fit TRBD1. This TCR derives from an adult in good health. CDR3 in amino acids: CASSYAGGVGNQPQHF. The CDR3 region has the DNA TGTGCCAGCAGTTACGCAGGGGGGGTCGGCAATCAGCCCCAGCATTTT.